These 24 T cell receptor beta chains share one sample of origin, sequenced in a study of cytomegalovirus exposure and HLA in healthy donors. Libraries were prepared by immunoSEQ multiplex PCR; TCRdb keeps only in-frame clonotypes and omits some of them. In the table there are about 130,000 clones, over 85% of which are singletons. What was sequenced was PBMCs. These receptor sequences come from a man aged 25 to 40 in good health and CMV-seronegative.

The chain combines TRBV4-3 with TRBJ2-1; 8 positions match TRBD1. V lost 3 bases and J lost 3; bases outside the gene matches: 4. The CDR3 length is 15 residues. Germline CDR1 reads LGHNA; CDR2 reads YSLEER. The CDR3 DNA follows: TGCGCCAGCAGCCACCAGGGGGCTGACTACAATGAGCAGTTCTTC. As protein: CASSHQGADYNEQFF.

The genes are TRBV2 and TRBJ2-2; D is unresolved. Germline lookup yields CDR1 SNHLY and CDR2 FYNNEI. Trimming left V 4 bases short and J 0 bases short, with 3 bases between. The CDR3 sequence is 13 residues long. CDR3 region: CASSAANTGELFF. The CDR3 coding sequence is TGTGCCAGCAGTGCCGCGAACACCGGGGAGCTGTTTTTT. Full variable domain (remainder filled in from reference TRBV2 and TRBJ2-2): EPEVTQTPSHQVTQMGQEVILRCVPISNHLYFYWYRQILGQKVEFLVSFYNNEISEKSEIFDDQFSVERPDGSNFTLKIRSTKLEDSAMYFCASSAANTGELFFGEGSRLTVL.

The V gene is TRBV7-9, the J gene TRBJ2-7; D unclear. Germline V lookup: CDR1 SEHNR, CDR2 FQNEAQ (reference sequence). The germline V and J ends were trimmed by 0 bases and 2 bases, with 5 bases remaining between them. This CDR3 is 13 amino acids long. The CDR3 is CASSLARAYEQYF. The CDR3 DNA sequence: TGTGCCAGCAGCTTAGCGCGTGCCTACGAGCAGTACTTC.

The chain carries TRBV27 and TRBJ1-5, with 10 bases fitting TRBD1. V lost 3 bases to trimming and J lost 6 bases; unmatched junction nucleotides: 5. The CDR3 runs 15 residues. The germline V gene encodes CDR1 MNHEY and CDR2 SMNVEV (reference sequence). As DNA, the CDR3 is TGTGCCAGCAGTTTGGACAGGGGGGCGGGTCAGCCCCAGCATTTT. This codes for CASSLDRGAGQPQHF.

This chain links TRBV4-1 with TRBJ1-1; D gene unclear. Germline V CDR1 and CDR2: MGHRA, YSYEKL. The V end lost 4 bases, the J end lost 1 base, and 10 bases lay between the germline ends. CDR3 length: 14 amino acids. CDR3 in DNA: TGCGCCAGCAGCCGATTAACAGCGAACACTGAAGCTTTCTTT. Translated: CASSRLTANTEAFF.

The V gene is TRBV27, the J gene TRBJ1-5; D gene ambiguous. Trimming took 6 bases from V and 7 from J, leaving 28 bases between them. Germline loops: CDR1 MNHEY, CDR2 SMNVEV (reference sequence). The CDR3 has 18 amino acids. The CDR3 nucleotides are TGTGCCAGCAGGGGCGAGGGCCTCTTATCCCCTTTAGGCCAGCCCCAGCATTTT. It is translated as CASRGEGLLSPLGQPQHF.

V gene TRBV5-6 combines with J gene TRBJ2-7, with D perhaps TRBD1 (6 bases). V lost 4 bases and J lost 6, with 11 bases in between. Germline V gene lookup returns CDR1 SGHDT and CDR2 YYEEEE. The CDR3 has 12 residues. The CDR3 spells CASSNYRVEQYF. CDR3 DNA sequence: TGTGCCAGCAGCAATTACAGGGTCGAGCAGTACTTC.

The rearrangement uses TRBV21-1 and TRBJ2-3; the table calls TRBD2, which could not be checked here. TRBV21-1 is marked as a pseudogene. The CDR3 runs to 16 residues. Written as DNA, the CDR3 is TGTGCCAGCAGCAAAGCGCAACTAACTAGCACAGATACGCAGTATTTT. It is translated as CASSKAQLTSTDTQYF.

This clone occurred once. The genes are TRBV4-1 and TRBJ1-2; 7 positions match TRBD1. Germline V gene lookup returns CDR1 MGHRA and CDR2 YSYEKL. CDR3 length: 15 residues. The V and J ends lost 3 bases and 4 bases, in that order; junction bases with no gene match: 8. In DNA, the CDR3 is TGCGCCAGCAGCCAGGATGACAGGGAAGCCTATGGCTACACCTTC. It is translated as CASSQDDREAYGYTF.

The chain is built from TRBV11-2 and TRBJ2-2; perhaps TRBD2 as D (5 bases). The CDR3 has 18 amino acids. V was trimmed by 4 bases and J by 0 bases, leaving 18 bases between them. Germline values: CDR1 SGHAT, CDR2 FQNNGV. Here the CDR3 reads CASSSSHRGIPNTGELFF. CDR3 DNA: TGTGCCAGCAGCTCCTCACACCGGGGAATACCGAACACCGGGGAGCTGTTTTTT.

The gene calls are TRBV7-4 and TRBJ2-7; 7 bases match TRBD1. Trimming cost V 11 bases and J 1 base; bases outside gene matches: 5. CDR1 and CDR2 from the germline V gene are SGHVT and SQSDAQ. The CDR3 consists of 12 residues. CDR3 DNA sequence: TGTGCCGGATCACAGGGGTCCTACGAGCAGTACTTC. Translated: CAGSQGSYEQYF.

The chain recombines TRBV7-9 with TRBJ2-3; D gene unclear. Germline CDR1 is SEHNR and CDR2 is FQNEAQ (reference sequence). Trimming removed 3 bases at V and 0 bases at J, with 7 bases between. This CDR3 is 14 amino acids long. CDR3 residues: CASSFSVSTDTQYF. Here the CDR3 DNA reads TGTGCCAGCAGCTTCAGCGTGAGCACAGATACGCAGTATTTT.

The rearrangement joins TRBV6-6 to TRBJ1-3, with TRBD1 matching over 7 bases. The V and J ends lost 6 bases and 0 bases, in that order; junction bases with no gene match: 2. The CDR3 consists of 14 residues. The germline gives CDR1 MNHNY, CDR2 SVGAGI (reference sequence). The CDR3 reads CASRRDSSGNTIYF. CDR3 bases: TGTGCCAGCAGGAGGGACAGCTCTGGAAACACCATATATTTT.

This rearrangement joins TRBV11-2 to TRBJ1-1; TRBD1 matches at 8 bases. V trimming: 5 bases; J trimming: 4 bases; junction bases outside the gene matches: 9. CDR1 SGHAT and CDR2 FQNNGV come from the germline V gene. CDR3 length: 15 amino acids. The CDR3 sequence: CASSPRTGQGTEAFF. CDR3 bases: TGTGCCAGCAGCCCCCGGACAGGGCAGGGCACTGAAGCTTTCTTT.

CDR3 DNA: TGTGCCAGCAGAACGGGACAGGGATCACCCCTCCACTTT. This encodes CASRTGQGSPLHF. The chain recombines TRBV6-5 with TRBJ1-6; TRBD1 aligns across 9 bases. CDR3 size: 13 residues. V lost 6 bases and J lost 10; bases outside the gene matches: 4. Per the germline V gene, CDR1 is MNHEY and CDR2 is SVGAGI.

The DNA for the CDR3 is TGTGCCAGCAGTTTGGGGAGCCAGCCCCAGCATTTT. It is translated as CASSLGSQPQHF. The rearrangement links TRBV28 to TRBJ1-5; no firm D call. Germline-derived CDR1 and CDR2 are MDHEN and SYDVKM. This CDR3 is 12 amino acids long. The V gene lost 3 bases and the J gene lost 7 bases, with 7 bases spanning the gap.

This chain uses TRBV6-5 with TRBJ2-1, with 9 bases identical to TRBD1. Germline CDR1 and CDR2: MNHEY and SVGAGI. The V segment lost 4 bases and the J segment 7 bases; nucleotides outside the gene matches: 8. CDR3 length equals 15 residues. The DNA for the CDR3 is TGTGCCAGCAGTTTCTCCGGGACAGGGAATAATGAGCAGTTCTTC. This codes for CASSFSGTGNNEQFF.

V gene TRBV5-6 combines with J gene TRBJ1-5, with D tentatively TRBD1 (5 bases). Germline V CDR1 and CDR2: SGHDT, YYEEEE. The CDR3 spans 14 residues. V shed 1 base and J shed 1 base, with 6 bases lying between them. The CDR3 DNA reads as TGTGCCAGCAGCTTGCGGGGGAGCAATCAGCCCCAGCATTTT. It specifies CASSLRGSNQPQHF.

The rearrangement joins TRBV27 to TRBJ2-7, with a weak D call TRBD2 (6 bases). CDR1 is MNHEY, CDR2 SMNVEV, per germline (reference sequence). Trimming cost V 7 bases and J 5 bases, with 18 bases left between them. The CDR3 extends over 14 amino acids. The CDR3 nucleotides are TGTGCCAGCAAGGGACTCCTGCGCCCCGACGAGCAGTACTTC. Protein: CASKGLLRPDEQYF.

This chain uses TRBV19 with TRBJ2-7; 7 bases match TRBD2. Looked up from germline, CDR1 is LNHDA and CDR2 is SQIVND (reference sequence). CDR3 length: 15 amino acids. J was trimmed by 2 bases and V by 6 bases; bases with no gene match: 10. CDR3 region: CASRAGETGTYEQYF. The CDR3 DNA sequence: TGTGCCAGTAGGGCGGGAGAGACGGGCACCTACGAGCAGTACTTC.

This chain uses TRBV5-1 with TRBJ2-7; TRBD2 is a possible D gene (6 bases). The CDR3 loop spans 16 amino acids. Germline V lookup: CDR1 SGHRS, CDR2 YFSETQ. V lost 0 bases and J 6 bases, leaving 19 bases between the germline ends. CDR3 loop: CASSLEIGRGPVEQYF. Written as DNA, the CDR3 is TGCGCCAGCAGCTTGGAAATCGGGCGGGGTCCGGTCGAGCAGTACTTC.

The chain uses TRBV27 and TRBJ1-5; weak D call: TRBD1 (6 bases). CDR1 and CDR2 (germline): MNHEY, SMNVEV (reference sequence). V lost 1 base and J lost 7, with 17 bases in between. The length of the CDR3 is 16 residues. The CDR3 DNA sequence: TGTGCCAGCAGTTTATGGGGGGGGGCTTCGGGGCAGCCCCAGCATTTT. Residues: CASSLWGGASGQPQHF.

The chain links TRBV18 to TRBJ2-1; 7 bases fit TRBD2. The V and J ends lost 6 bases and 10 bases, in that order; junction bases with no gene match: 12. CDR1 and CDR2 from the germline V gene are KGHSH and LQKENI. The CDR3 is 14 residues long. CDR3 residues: CASSSQGGRVEQFF. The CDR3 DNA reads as TGTGCCAGCTCCTCCCAGGGAGGGCGGGTCGAGCAGTTCTTC.

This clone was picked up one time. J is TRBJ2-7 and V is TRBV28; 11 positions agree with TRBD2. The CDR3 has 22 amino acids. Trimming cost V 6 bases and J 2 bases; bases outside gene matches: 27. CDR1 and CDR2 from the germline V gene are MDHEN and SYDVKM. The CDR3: CASRLQGVYVDLAGGVTYEQYF. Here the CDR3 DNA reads TGTGCCAGCAGGCTCCAAGGCGTTTATGTGGATCTAGCGGGGGGCGTAACCTACGAGCAGTACTTC.